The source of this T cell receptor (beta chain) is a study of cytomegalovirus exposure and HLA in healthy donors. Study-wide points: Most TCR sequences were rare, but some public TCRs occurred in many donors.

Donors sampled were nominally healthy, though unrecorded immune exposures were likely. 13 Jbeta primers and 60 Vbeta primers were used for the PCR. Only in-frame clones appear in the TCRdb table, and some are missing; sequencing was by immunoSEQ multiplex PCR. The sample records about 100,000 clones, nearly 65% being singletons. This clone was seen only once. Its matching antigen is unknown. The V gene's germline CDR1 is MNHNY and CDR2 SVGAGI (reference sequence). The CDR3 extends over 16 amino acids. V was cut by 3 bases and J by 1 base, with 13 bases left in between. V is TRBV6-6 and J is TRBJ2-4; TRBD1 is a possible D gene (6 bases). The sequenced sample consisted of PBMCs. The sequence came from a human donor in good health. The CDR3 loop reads CASSYQGPEAKNIQYF. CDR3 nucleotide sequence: TGTGCCAGCAGTTATCAGGGGCCGGAGGCCAAAAACATTCAGTACTTC.